This TCR beta chain was identified in a study of T-cell reconstitution after alpha-beta-depleted transplantation in children. TCRbeta library construction was performed incorporating unique molecular identifiers. Each CDR3 protein is one row after TCRdb ran MiXCR on the PCR reads. The profile covers about 470,000 distinct CDR3 sequences, with roughly 44% appearing a single time and approximately 25% taken by the ten largest. The CDR3 is 15 residues long. The V gene end was trimmed by 7 bases and the J gene end by 8 bases; junction bases not matched to a gene: 14. Germline assignment: CDR1 SQVTM and CDR2 ANQGSEA.

The sequences come from PBMCs, collected before TCRalphabeta/CD19-depleted stem cell transplant. The V and J genes are TRBV29-1 and TRBJ2-1, with TRBD2 matching 10 bases. This TCR came from a girl aged 2 to 9 with aplastic anemia, due to receive a stem cell transplant. For the CDR3, the DNA is TGCAGCGCCCCGGAGGGACTAGCGATCAAGGATGAGCAGTTCTTC. Amino acid sequence: CSAPEGLAIKDEQFF.